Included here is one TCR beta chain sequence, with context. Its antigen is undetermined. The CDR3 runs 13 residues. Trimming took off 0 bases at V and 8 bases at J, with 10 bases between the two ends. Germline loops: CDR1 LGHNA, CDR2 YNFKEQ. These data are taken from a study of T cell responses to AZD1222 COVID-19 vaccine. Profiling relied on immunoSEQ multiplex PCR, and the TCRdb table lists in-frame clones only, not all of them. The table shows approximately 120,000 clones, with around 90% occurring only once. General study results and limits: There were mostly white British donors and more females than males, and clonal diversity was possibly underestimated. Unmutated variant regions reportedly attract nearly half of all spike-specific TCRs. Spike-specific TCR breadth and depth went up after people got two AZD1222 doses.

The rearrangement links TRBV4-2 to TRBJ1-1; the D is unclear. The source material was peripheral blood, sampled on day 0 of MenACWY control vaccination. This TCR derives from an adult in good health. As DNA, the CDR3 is TGTGCCAGCAGCCAAGAGGACGTGGCAGAAGCTTTCTTT. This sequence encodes CASSQEDVAEAFF.